One and the same sample provided the 28 T cell receptor beta chains below, sequenced in a study of control samples from healthy donors and cancer patients. TCRdb's copy holds only in-frame clones and misses some; the assay was immunoSEQ multiplex PCR. The table records about 120,000 clones, around 88% of them present only once. Sequenced: blood. Receptors were obtained from a man in his forties in good health.

The chain carries TRBV2 and TRBJ2-1; 8 nucleotides line up with TRBD2. The CDR3 is made up of 13 amino acids. Germline V gene data show CDR1 as SNHLY and CDR2 as FYNNEI. After removal of 8 bases from V and 5 bases from J, the junction contained 5 bases not matched to a gene. The CDR3 DNA follows: TGTGCCAGCTTCCAGCGGGGGAACAATGAGCAGTTCTTC. This gives the protein CASFQRGNNEQFF.

The chain combines TRBV10-1 with TRBJ2-5; either TRBD1 or TRBD2 may supply D (5 bases each). Germline V gene sequence: CDR1 WNHNN, CDR2 SYGVQD (reference sequence). The CDR3 extends over 17 amino acids. V lost 3 bases and J 1 base, leaving 18 bases between the germline ends. CDR3 coding DNA: TGCGCCAGCAGTGATGGGGGACGGCCGTTGATCCAAGAGACCCAGTACTTC. Translation gives CASSDGGRPLIQETQYF.

V usage is TRBV30 and J usage is TRBJ2-7; 9 bases are shared with TRBD1. Germline V gene lookup returns CDR1 GTSNPN and CDR2 SVGIG (reference sequence). The trim removed 5 bases at V and 1 base at J, leaving 9 bases unmatched. The CDR3 contains 15 residues. The CDR3 here is CAWSPGGTGSYEQYF. The CDR3 DNA follows: TGTGCCTGGTCCCCCGGCGGGACAGGGTCCTACGAGCAGTACTTC.

The gene calls are TRBV7-9 and TRBJ2-5; possibly TRBD1 or TRBD2 for D (6 bases each). The V gene lost 4 bases and the J gene lost 0 bases, with 12 bases spanning the gap. Germline CDR1 and CDR2: SEHNR and FQNEAQ (reference sequence). This CDR3 has 15 residues. Here the CDR3 DNA reads TGTGCCAGCAGCTCGTGGGGGGCGTACCAAGAGACCCAGTACTTC. Its translation: CASSSWGAYQETQYF.

This clone was found a few times. The identical CDR3 is also encoded by other nucleotide sequences in the sample. This chain links TRBV24-1 with TRBJ1-1; D is ambiguous. Germline V gives CDR1 KGHDR, CDR2 SFDVKD. The CDR3 has 11 amino acids. The V end was cut by 6 bases, the J end by 5 bases, with 6 bases between. The CDR3 sequence is CATSRGTEAFF. CDR3 DNA: TGTGCCACCAGTCGAGGGACTGAAGCTTTCTTT.

The chain is built from TRBV19 and TRBJ1-6; tentative D call: TRBD1 (5 bases). Germline CDR1 is LNHDA and CDR2 is SQIVND (reference sequence). With 6 bases removed from V and 4 bases from J, the gap between germline ends came to 10 bases. CDR3 length: 14 amino acids. Here the CDR3 DNA reads TGTGCCAGTAGCTCGACAGCGTATAATTCACCCCTCCACTTT. Its protein product is CASSSTAYNSPLHF.

This clone showed up just a few times. This rearrangement joins TRBV5-4 to TRBJ1-2; the match to TRBD1 covers 10 bases. Germline assignment: CDR1 SGHNT and CDR2 YYREEE (reference sequence). J gave up 5 bases and V 6 bases, and 13 bases lay outside the gene matches. There are 16 residues in the CDR3. The CDR3 loop is CASTSWGTGDGYGYTF. The CDR3 nucleotides are TGTGCCAGCACCTCGTGGGGGACAGGGGATGGTTATGGCTACACCTTC.

CDR3 bases: TGTGCCACCAGTGCTGGGACAGGTATGCCCCTCCACTTT. Translating gives CATSAGTGMPLHF. The chain combines TRBV24-1 with TRBJ1-6, with 8 bases matching TRBD1. The CDR3 runs to 13 residues. Germline loops: CDR1 KGHDR, CDR2 SFDVKD. Trimming cost V 5 bases and J 13 bases; bases outside gene matches: 6.

The chain combines TRBV27 with TRBJ1-3; possibly TRBD1 for D (5 bases). Deletions cut 0 bases from V and 2 bases from J, with 5 bases between. The CDR3 totals 14 residues. Germline V gives CDR1 MNHEY, CDR2 SMNVEV (reference sequence). The CDR3: CASSLSTAGNTIYF. In DNA, the CDR3 is TGTGCCAGCAGTTTATCGACAGCTGGAAACACCATATATTTT.

This clone was seen once. CDR3 sequence reads: CASSLALAAHGELFF. The DNA for the CDR3 is TGTGCCAGCAGCTTAGCCCTAGCGGCGCACGGGGAGCTGTTTTTT. The chain links TRBV7-9 to TRBJ2-2; TRBD2 aligns across 7 bases. V shed 0 bases, J shed 7 bases, and the junction held 5 bases outside the gene matches. CDR1 is SEHNR, CDR2 FQNEAQ, per germline (reference sequence). The CDR3 runs 15 residues.

The chain employs TRBV21-1 and TRBJ2-3. TRBV21-1 is classified as a pseudogene. The CDR3 contains 12 residues. Here the CDR3 reads CASSKANDTQYF. CDR3 coding DNA: TGTGCCAGCAGCAAAGCGAACGATACGCAGTATTTT.

The chain links TRBV27 to TRBJ2-7; D is perhaps TRBD2 (5 bases). Germline assignment: CDR1 MNHEY and CDR2 SMNVEV (reference sequence). Trimming removed 5 bases at V and 3 bases at J, with 20 bases between. The CDR3 is made up of 16 amino acids. The CDR3 reads CASSPQLGVAIYEQYF. The CDR3 DNA reads as TGTGCCAGCAGTCCACAATTGGGAGTAGCAATCTACGAGCAGTACTTC.

The rearrangement joins TRBV7-6 to TRBJ2-1; tentative D call: TRBD1 (7 bases). CDR1 and CDR2 (germline): SGHVS, FNYEAQ. This CDR3 comprises 14 residues. V was trimmed by 5 bases and J by 1 base, leaving 9 bases between them. DNA for the CDR3: TGTGCCAGCAGCGCGGGACAGTCCTACAATGAGCAGTTCTTC. Its protein product is CASSAGQSYNEQFF. The full variable domain, rest sourced from reference TRBV7-6 and TRBJ2-1, is GAGVSQSPRYKVTKRGQDVALRCDPISGHVSLYWYRQALGQGPEFLTYFNYEAQQDKSGLPNDRFSAERPEGSISTLTIQRTEQRDSAMYRCASSAGQSYNEQFFGPGTRLTVL.

J is TRBJ1-1 and V is TRBV5-1; the D gene is possibly TRBD1 (6 bases). Trimming removed 1 base at V and 5 bases at J, with 21 bases between. CDR1 and CDR2 from the germline V gene are SGHRS and YFSETQ. This CDR3 comprises 17 residues. Written as DNA, the CDR3 is TGCGCCAGCAGCTTGTTAGGGACGGGGGCGCGGGTGACTGAAGCTTTCTTT. Translation gives CASSLLGTGARVTEAFF.

The rearrangement uses TRBV6-5 and TRBJ2-3, with 7 bases matching TRBD1. Germline loops: CDR1 MNHEY, CDR2 SVGAGI. Trimming cost V 2 bases and J 4 bases; bases outside gene matches: 3. The CDR3 runs 14 residues. The CDR3 coding sequence is TGTGCCAGCAGTTACGGACAGGTGTCAGATACGCAGTATTTT. Residues: CASSYGQVSDTQYF.

CDR3 sequence: CASSLGQSGNTIYF. The CDR3 DNA is TGTGCCAGCAGCTTGGGACAGTCTGGAAACACCATATATTTT. The gene calls are TRBV5-5 and TRBJ1-3; TRBD1 is a possible D gene (5 bases). The germline V gene encodes CDR1 SGHKS and CDR2 YYEKEE (reference sequence). The V end was cut by 0 bases, the J end by 1 base, with 5 bases between. This CDR3 comprises 14 residues. Combining the CDR3 with reference TRBV5-5 and TRBJ1-3 gives the whole variable domain DAGVTQSPTHLIKTRGQQVTLRCSPISGHKSVSWYQQVLGQGPQFIFQYYEKEERGRGNFPDRFSARQFPNYSSELNVNALLLGDSALYLCASSLGQSGNTIYFGEGSWLTVV.

The chain carries TRBV7-9 and TRBJ1-6; a possible D gene is TRBD1 (5 bases). This CDR3 spans 15 amino acids. CDR1 and CDR2 (germline): SEHNR, FQNEAQ (reference sequence). Trimming pared 4 bases from V and 8 bases from J, leaving 15 bases between. CDR3 nucleotides: TGTGCCAGCAGCTGGGACCTTACCGGGGATTCACCCCTCCACTTT. Translation: CASSWDLTGDSPLHF.

This chain uses TRBV30 with TRBJ1-6; TRBD1 matches 9 bases. Germline-derived CDR1 and CDR2 are GTSNPN and SVGIG (reference sequence). The CDR3 is 16 residues long. After removal of 3 bases from V and 5 bases from J, the junction contained 8 bases not matched to a gene. The CDR3 nucleotides read TGTGCCTGGAGCCTACGGTGGGACAGGGATAATTCACCCCTCCACTTT. Its protein product is CAWSLRWDRDNSPLHF.

The rearrangement uses TRBV5-1 and TRBJ1-2, with 8 bases fitting TRBD1. From germline, CDR1 is SGHRS and CDR2 YFSETQ. The V and J ends lost 3 bases and 7 bases, in that order; junction bases with no gene match: 11. The CDR3 sequence is 15 residues long. CDR3 in DNA: TGCGCCAGCAGCTGGACAGGGACCCAACAGGGTGGCTACACCTTC. This translates into CASSWTGTQQGGYTF. Full variable domain (rest looked up from reference TRBV5-1 and TRBJ1-2): KAGVTQTPRYLIKTRGQQVTLSCSPISGHRSVSWYQQTPGQGLQFLFEYFSETQRNKGNFPGRFSGRQFSNSRSEMNVSTLELGDSALYLCASSWTGTQQGGYTFGSGTRLTVV.

The chain has TRBV4-3 and TRBJ1-1; D ambiguous. The V gene lost 3 bases and the J gene lost 8 bases, with 13 bases spanning the gap. The CDR3 loop spans 13 amino acids. The germline V gene encodes CDR1 LGHNA and CDR2 YSLEER. CDR3: CASSQAARAEAFF. The CDR3 DNA follows: TGCGCCAGCAGCCAGGCGGCACGGGCCGAAGCTTTCTTT.

The rearrangement links TRBV15 to TRBJ2-1; 10 bases are shared with TRBD2. CDR3 length: 20 amino acids. In germline, CDR1 is LNHNV, CDR2 YYDKDF (reference sequence). Unmatched junction bases numbered 16, after V lost 5 bases and J lost 0 bases. CDR3: CATSQPDGLAGVPSYNEQFF. CDR3 sequence (DNA): TGTGCCACCAGCCAACCAGACGGGCTAGCGGGGGTTCCCTCCTACAATGAGCAGTTCTTC.

The genes are TRBV9 and TRBJ2-4; TRBD1 agrees at 9 bases. Trimming removed 0 bases from V and 8 bases from J; junction bases left unmatched: 6. Germline loops: CDR1 SGDLS, CDR2 YYNGEE. The CDR3 consists of 15 residues. The CDR3 sequence: CASSVEGGQGHIQYF. The CDR3 bases are TGTGCCAGCAGCGTAGAAGGGGGACAGGGACACATTCAGTACTTC.

CDR3 bases: TGTGCCACCAGCAGAGCCAGGGGGGCCTCGAACACCGGGGAGCTGTTTTTT. It encodes CATSRARGASNTGELFF. The chain couples TRBV15 to TRBJ2-2; the D gene is possibly TRBD1 (7 bases). V was trimmed by 1 base and J by 0 bases, leaving 12 bases between them. This CDR3 is built from 17 residues. Germline CDR1 is LNHNV and CDR2 is YYDKDF (reference sequence).

V gene TRBV9 combines with J gene TRBJ2-3; no definite D call. Germline loops: CDR1 SGDLS, CDR2 YYNGEE. This CDR3 region has 12 residues. The germline V and J ends were trimmed by 0 bases and 6 bases, with 5 bases remaining between them. Here the CDR3 DNA reads TGTGCCAGCAGCGTAGGTTCGGATACGCAGTATTTT. Its translation: CASSVGSDTQYF.

The chain recombines TRBV7-2 with TRBJ2-7; D is undetermined. The V end lost 1 base, the J end lost 6 bases, and 10 bases lay between the germline ends. The germline gives CDR1 SGHTA, CDR2 FQGNSA. The CDR3 consists of 13 residues. The CDR3: CASSLGDLGEQYF. Here the CDR3 DNA reads TGTGCCAGCAGCTTAGGCGATTTGGGCGAGCAGTACTTC.

This clone was recorded once. The chain links TRBV6-5 to TRBJ2-7; 8 nucleotides line up with TRBD1. Trimming removed 9 bases from V and 3 bases from J; junction bases left unmatched: 10. The CDR3 spans 14 residues. Germline V gives CDR1 MNHEY, CDR2 SVGAGI. CDR3 sequence (DNA): TGTGCCAGTAGTACAGGGGGTTTCGACTACGAGCAGTACTTC. Residues: CASSTGGFDYEQYF.

The sample holds one count of this clone. J is TRBJ1-1 and V is TRBV19; D unresolved. CDR3 length equals 16 residues. CDR1 and CDR2 (germline): LNHDA, SQIVND (reference sequence). V was pared by 0 bases and J by 1 base, with 12 bases between. In nucleotides, the CDR3 is TGTGCCAGTAGTATAGATGGAGGTTGGGGGAACACTGAAGCTTTCTTT. Its translation: CASSIDGGWGNTEAFF.

V gene TRBV6-2 or TRBV6-3 combines with J gene TRBJ1-5; perhaps TRBD1 as D (5 bases). The CDR3 has 15 amino acids. Trimming took off 6 bases at V and 0 bases at J, with 12 bases between the two ends. Germline lookup yields CDR1 MNHEY and CDR2 SVGEGT. The chain's CDR3 is CASSPGRNSNQPQHF. In DNA form, the CDR3 reads TGTGCCAGCAGCCCGGGACGTAATAGCAATCAGCCCCAGCATTTT.